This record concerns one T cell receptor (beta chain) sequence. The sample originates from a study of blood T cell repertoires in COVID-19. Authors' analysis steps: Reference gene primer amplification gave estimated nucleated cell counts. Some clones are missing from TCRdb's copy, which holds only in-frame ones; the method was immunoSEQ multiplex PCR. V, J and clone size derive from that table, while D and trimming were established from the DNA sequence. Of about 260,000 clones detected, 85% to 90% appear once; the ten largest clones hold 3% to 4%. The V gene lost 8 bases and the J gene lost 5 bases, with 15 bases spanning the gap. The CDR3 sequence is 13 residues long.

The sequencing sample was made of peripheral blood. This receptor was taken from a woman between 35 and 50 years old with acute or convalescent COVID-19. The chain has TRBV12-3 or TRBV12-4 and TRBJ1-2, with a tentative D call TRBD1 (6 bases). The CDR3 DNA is TGTGCCAGCGGCCACAGGGATAAGTATGGCTACACCTTC. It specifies CASGHRDKYGYTF.